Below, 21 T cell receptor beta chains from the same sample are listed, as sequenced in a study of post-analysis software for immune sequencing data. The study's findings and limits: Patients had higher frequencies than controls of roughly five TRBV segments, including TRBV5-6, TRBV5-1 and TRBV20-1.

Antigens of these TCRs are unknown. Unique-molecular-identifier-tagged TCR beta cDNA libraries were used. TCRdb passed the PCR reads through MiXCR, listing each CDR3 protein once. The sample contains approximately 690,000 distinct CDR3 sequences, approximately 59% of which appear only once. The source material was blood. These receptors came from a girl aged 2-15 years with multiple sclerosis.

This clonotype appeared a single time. CDR3 DNA sequence: TGTGCCAGCAGGCCTGGGGTCGTATCTAATGAGCAGTTCTTC. Protein product: CASRPGVVSNEQFF. The chain joins TRBV12-3 or TRBV12-4 to TRBJ2-1, with no clear D. The CDR3 loop spans 14 amino acids. The ends were cut back, 6 bases at V and 7 bases at J, with 16 bases in the middle.

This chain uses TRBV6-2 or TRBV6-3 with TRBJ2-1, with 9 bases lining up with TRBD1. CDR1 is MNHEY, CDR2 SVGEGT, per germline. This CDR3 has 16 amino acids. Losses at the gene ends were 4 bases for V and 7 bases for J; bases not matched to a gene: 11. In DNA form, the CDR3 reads TGTGCCAGCAGTTCCGTCGGACAGGGGCTTGCGAATGAGCAGTTCTTC. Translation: CASSSVGQGLANEQFF.

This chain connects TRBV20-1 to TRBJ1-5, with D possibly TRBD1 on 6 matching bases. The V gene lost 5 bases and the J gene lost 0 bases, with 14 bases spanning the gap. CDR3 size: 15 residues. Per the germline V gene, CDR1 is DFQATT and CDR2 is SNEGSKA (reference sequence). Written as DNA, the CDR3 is TGCAGTGCTTTTTCCACAGGGAGTAGCAATCAGCCCCAGCATTTT. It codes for CSAFSTGSSNQPQHF.

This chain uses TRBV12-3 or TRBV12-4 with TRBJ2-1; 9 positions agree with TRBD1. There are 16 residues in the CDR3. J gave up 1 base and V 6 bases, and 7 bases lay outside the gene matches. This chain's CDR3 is CASSGQGLRSYNEQFF. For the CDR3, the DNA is TGTGCCAGCAGCGGACAGGGGCTGAGATCCTACAATGAGCAGTTCTTC.

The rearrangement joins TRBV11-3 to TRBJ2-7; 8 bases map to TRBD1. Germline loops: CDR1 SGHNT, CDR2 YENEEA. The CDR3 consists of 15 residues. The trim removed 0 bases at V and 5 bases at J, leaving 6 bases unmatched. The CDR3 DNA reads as TGTGCCAGCAGCTTAGAGTCCCAGGGGGCGAACGAGCAGTACTTC. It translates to CASSLESQGANEQYF.

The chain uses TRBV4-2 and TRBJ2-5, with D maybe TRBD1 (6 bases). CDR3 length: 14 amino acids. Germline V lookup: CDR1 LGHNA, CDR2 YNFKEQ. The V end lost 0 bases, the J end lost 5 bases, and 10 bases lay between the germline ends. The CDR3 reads CASSQDQGRETQYF. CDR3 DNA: TGTGCCAGCAGCCAAGATCAGGGGCGGGAGACCCAGTACTTC.

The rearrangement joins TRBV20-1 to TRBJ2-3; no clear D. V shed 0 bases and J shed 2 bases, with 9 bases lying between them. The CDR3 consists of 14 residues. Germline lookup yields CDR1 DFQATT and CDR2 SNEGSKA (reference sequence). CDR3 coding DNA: TGCAGTGCTAGAGATGGCGGACCCACAGATACGCAGTATTTT. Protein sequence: CSARDGGPTDTQYF.

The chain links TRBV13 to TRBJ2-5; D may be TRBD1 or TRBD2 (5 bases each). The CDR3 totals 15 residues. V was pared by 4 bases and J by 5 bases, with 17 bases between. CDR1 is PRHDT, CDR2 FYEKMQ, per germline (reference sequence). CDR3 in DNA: TGTGCCAGCAGCTCCGGACTCCAAGCAGGGGAGACCCAGTACTTC. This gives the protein CASSSGLQAGETQYF.

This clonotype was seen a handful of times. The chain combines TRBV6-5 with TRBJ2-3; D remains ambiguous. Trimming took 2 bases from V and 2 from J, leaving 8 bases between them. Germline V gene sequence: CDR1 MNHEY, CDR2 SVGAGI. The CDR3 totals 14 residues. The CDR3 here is CASSYDQSTDTQYF. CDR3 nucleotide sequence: TGTGCCAGCAGTTACGACCAGTCCACAGATACGCAGTATTTT.

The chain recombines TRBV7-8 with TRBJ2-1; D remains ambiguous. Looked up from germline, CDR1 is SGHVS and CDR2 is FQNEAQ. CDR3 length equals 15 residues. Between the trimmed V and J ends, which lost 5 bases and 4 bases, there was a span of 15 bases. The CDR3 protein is CASSPLDLSYNEQFF. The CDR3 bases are TGTGCCAGCAGCCCCCTTGACTTATCGTACAATGAGCAGTTCTTC.

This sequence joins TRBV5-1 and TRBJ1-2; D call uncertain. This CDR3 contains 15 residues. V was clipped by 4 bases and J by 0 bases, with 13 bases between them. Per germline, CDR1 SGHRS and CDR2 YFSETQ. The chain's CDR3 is CASSLAFGANYGYTF. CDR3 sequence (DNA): TGCGCCAGCAGCCTTGCGTTCGGAGCTAACTATGGCTACACCTTC.

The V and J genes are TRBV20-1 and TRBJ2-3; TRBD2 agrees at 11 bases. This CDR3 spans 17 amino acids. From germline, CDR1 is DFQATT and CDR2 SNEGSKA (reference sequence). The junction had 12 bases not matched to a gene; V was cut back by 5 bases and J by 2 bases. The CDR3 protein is CSALLAGGPGDTDTQYF. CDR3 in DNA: TGCAGTGCTCTGCTAGCGGGGGGCCCTGGGGACACAGATACGCAGTATTTT.

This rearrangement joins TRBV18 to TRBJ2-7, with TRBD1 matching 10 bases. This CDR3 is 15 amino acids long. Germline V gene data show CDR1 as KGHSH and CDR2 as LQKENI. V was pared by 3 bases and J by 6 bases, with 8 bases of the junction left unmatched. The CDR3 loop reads CASSPPGTGAGEQYF. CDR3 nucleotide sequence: TGTGCCAGCTCACCCCCGGGGACAGGGGCTGGCGAGCAGTACTTC.

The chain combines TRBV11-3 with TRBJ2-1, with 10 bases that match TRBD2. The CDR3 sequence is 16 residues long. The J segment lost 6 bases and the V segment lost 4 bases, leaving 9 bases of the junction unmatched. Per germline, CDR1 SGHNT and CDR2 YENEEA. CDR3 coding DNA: TGTGCCAGCAGCTCGCCGGGACTAGCGTTTCTCAATGAGCAGTTCTTC. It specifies CASSSPGLAFLNEQFF.

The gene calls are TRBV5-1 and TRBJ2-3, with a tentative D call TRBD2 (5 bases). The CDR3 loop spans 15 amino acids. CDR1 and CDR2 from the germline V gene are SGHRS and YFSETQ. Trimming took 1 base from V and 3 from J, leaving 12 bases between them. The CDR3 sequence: CASSLKGRLTDTQYF. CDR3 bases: TGCGCCAGCAGCTTGAAGGGCAGACTAACAGATACGCAGTATTTT. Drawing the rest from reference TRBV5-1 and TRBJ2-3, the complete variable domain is KAGVTQTPRYLIKTRGQQVTLSCSPISGHRSVSWYQQTPGQGLQFLFEYFSETQRNKGNFPGRFSGRQFSNSRSEMNVSTLELGDSALYLCASSLKGRLTDTQYFGPGTRLTVL.

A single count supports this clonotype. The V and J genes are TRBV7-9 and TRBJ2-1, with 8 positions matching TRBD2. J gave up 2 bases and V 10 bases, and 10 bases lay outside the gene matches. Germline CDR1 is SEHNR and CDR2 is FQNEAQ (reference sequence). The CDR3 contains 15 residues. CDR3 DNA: TGTGCCACTCCGACGACGGGACTAGCCTACAATGAGCAGTTCTTC. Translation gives CATPTTGLAYNEQFF.

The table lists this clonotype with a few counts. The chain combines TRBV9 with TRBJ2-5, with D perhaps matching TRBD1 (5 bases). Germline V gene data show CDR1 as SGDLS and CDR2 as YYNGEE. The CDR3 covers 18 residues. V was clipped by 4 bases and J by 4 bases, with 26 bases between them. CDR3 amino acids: CASSPETSTVVGLETQYF. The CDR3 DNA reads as TGTGCCAGCAGCCCAGAGACCTCGACAGTGGTCGGGCTAGAGACCCAGTACTTC.

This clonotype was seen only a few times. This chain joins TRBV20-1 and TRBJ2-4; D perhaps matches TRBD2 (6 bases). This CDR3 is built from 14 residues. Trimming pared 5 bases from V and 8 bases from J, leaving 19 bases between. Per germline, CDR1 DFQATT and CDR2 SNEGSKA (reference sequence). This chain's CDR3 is CSADPIARGDIQYF. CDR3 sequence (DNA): TGCAGTGCTGACCCTATAGCGCGGGGAGACATTCAGTACTTC.

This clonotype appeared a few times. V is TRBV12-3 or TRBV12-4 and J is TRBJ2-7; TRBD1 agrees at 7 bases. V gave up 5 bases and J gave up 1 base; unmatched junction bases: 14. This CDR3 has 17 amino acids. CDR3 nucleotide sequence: TGTGCCAGCAGTCCAAAAAACGGGGACAGCCAGTCCTACGAGCAGTACTTC. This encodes CASSPKNGDSQSYEQYF.

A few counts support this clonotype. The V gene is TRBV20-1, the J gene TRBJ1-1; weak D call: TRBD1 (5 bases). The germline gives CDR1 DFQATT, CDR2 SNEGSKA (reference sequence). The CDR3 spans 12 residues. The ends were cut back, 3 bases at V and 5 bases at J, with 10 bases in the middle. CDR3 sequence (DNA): TGCAGTGCTAGTAGGGGTGGAACTGAAGCTTTCTTT. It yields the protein CSASRGGTEAFF.

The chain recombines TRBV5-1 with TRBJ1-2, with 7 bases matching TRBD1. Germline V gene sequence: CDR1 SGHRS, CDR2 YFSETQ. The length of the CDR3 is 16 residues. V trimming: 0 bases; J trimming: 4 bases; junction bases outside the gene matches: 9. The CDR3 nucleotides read TGCGCCAGCAGCTTGGTCTTAGTAGCAGGGGGCTATGGCTACACCTTC. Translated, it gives CASSLVLVAGGYGYTF. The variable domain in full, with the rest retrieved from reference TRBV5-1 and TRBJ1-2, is KAGVTQTPRYLIKTRGQQVTLSCSPISGHRSVSWYQQTPGQGLQFLFEYFSETQRNKGNFPGRFSGRQFSNSRSEMNVSTLELGDSALYLCASSLVLVAGGYGYTFGSGTRLTVV.